The 10 T cell receptor beta chains below all came from one sample that was sequenced in a study of post-analysis software for immune sequencing data (dated by TCRdb to the mid-2010s). Library preparation used PCR. Reads for this sample came from an Illumina HiSeq 2500. To reduce PCR and sequencing biases, unique molecular identifiers were built into the TCR beta cDNA libraries. Through fastp at Q25 and MiXCR, TCRdb rebuilt clones from the public reads, retaining in-frame beta chains. Entries are consolidated by CDR3 protein sequence, retaining the most common genes and DNA. A total of approximately 730,000 distinct CDR3 sequences appear in this sample, under 60% of them only once. Of the sample, 4.9% falls within the top ten clones. What the work shows at the level of the full study, not this receptor alone: Significantly higher frequencies in patients than in controls were found for roughly 5 TRBV segments, including TRBV5-6, TRBV5-1 and TRBV20-1.

Which antigens these TCRs recognize remains unknown. What was sequenced was blood. These receptors all stem from a girl aged 10-17 years with multiple sclerosis.

This clonotype was detected a few times. V and J are TRBV4-2 and TRBJ1-1, with D uncertain. CDR3 length: 13 residues. V was pared by 0 bases and J by 8 bases, with 10 bases between. Germline-derived CDR1 and CDR2 are LGHNA and YNFKEQ. The CDR3 DNA sequence: TGTGCCAGCAGCCAAGATATGGCGGCAGAAGCTTTCTTT. It translates to CASSQDMAAEAFF.

This clonotype was found a few times. V and J are TRBV6-5 and TRBJ1-5; D ambiguous. This CDR3 comprises 12 residues. The ends were cut back, 7 bases at V and 2 bases at J, with 6 bases in the middle. Germline V gene data show CDR1 as MNHEY and CDR2 as SVGAGI. The CDR3 protein is CASTRRNQPQHF. The DNA of the CDR3 is TGTGCCAGCACGCGGCGCAATCAGCCCCAGCATTTT.

CDR3 region: CSARGLADSYEQYF. CDR3 DNA: TGCAGTGCTAGGGGTCTAGCGGACTCCTACGAGCAGTACTTC. The chain recombines TRBV20-1 with TRBJ2-7; 7 nucleotides match TRBD2. Trimming cost V 3 bases and J 0 bases; bases outside gene matches: 5. This CDR3 is 14 amino acids long. CDR1 DFQATT and CDR2 SNEGSKA come from the germline V gene (reference sequence).

The rearrangement links TRBV11-2 to TRBJ1-1; D is ambiguous. V shed 0 bases and J shed 9 bases, with 17 bases lying between them. Looked up from germline, CDR1 is SGHAT and CDR2 is FQNNGV. This CDR3 region has 15 residues. CDR3: CASSLDVAALRKAFF. The CDR3 bases are TGTGCCAGCAGCTTAGATGTGGCAGCGCTGAGGAAAGCTTTCTTT. Looking up the rest from reference TRBV11-2 and TRBJ1-1 gives the full variable domain: EAGVAQSPRYKIIEKRQSVAFWCNPISGHATLYWYQQILGQGPKLLIQFQNNGVVDDSQLPKDRFSAERLKGVDSTLKIQPAKLEDSAVYLCASSLDVAALRKAFFGQGTRLTVV.

The chain employs TRBV2 and TRBJ2-3, with TRBD2 matching over 7 bases. Germline trimming cut 7 bases from V and 0 bases from J; bases unmatched to any gene: 4. Per the germline V gene, CDR1 is SNHLY and CDR2 is FYNNEI. This CDR3 spans 14 amino acids. For the CDR3, the DNA is TGTGCCAGCATGCGGGGAGGGAGCACAGATACGCAGTATTTT. It yields the protein CASMRGGSTDTQYF.

The chain has TRBV3-1 and TRBJ1-1, with a possible D match to TRBD1 (6 bases). Germline-derived CDR1 and CDR2 are LGHDT and YNNKEL (reference sequence). V lost 5 bases and J lost 11, with 12 bases in between. The CDR3 is 11 amino acids. This CDR3 reads CASSRAGAAFF. The CDR3 nucleotides read TGTGCCAGCAGCAGGGCAGGGGCGGCTTTCTTT.

The table lists this clonotype with a few counts. This chain links TRBV5-1 with TRBJ2-5; 9 nucleotides match TRBD2. CDR1 is SGHRS and CDR2 is YFSETQ in the germline V gene. The CDR3 contains 16 residues. J gave up 4 bases and V 0 bases, and 7 bases lay outside the gene matches. The CDR3 loop is CASSLDASGTVETQYF. The CDR3 coding sequence is TGCGCCAGCAGCTTGGACGCTAGCGGGACGGTAGAGACCCAGTACTTC.

The chain recombines TRBV6-1 with TRBJ2-7; 11 bases agree with TRBD2. The end of the DNA is better explained by TRBJ2-5, so the J call may be wrong. Germline V gives CDR1 MNHNS, CDR2 SASEGT. The length of the CDR3 is 18 residues. CDR3 coding DNA: TGTGCCAGCAGTGAATCACTAGCGGGAGCCACCAACGCGGAGACCCAGTACTTC. It codes for CASSESLAGATNAETQYF.

This clonotype was observed a few times. With a much larger clone just one base away, this may be a read error. The chain is built from TRBV12-3 or TRBV12-4 and TRBJ2-3; 11 bases fit TRBD1. The length of the CDR3 is 15 residues. Trimming removed 4 bases from V and 5 bases from J; junction bases left unmatched: 5. The DNA for the CDR3 is TGTGCCAGCAGTTCCCGGACAGGGGGCAGAGATACGCAGTATTTT. Its translation: CASSSRTGGRDTQYF.

V gene TRBV27 combines with J gene TRBJ2-7; 11 bases map to TRBD1. This CDR3 has 15 residues. From germline, CDR1 is MNHEY and CDR2 SMNVEV (reference sequence). J gave up 6 bases and V 5 bases, and 9 bases lay outside the gene matches. This chain's CDR3 is CASSLLGTGGGEQYF. In nucleotides, the CDR3 is TGTGCCAGCAGTCTCTTAGGGACAGGGGGGGGCGAGCAGTACTTC.